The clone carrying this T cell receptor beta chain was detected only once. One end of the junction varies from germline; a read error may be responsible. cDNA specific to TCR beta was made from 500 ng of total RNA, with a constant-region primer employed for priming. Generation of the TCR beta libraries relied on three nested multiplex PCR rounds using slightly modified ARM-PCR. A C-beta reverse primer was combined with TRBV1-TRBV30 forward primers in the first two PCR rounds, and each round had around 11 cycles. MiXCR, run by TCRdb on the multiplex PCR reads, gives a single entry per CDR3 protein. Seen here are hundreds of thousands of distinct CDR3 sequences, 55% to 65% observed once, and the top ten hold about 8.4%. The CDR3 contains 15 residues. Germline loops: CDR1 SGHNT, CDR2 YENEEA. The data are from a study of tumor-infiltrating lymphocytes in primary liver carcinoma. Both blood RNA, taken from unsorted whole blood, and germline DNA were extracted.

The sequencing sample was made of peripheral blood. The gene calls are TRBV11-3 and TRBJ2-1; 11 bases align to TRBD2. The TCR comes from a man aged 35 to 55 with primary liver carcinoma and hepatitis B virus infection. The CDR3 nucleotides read TGTACCAGCAGCCTTACCGGGACTAGCGGAGGAGACCAGTTCTTC. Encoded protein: CTSSLTGTSGGDQFF.